This TCR beta chain was sequenced for a study of cytomegalovirus exposure and HLA in healthy donors. General observations from the study: Across HLA loci, a later analysis found differing TCR association rates, with DRB1 most and HLA-C fewest.

With regard to this clone: Its antigen remains unknown.

It was with 60 Vbeta and 13 Jbeta primers that the PCR ran. Sequencing was performed with immunoSEQ multiplex PCR; in TCRdb, only in-frame clones are kept and a portion is missing. The data contain some 190,000 clones, around 80% of them singletons. J gave up 6 bases and V 1 base, and 7 bases lay outside the gene matches. CDR1 and CDR2 from the germline V gene are MGHRA and YSYEKL. The CDR3 has 15 amino acids. V and J are TRBV4-1 and TRBJ1-2, with TRBD1 identical over 8 bases. The receptor was derived from a man between 18 and 35 years old in good health and CMV-seronegative. The sample was PBMCs. Here the CDR3 reads CASSQGGTGPDGYTF. DNA for the CDR3: TGCGCCAGCAGCCAAGGAGGGACAGGTCCGGATGGCTACACCTTC.